These 24 T cell receptor beta chains were sequenced from one sample in a study of blood T cell repertoires in COVID-19. The table came from immunoSEQ multiplex PCR; TCRdb's copy has only in-frame clones and leaves some out. The sample carries roughly 350,000 clones, 90% to 95% recorded once. The sample taken for sequencing was peripheral blood. These receptor sequences come from a woman under 30 who had recovered from COVID-19.

The rearrangement links TRBV2 to TRBJ1-4; D is possibly TRBD1 (6 bases). This CDR3 is 14 amino acids long. Trimming shortened V by 5 bases and J by 5 bases, and 12 bases separated the two germline ends. Germline loops: CDR1 SNHLY, CDR2 FYNNEI. DNA of the CDR3: TGTGCCAGCAGTCTCCGGACAGAGAATGAAAAACTGTTTTTT. Protein: CASSLRTENEKLFF. Full variable domain (remainder filled in from reference TRBV2 and TRBJ1-4): EPEVTQTPSHQVTQMGQEVILRCVPISNHLYFYWYRQILGQKVEFLVSFYNNEISEKSEIFDDQFSVERPDGSNFTLKIRSTKLEDSAMYFCASSLRTENEKLFFGSGTQLSVL.

The chain employs TRBV9 and TRBJ1-1; D may be TRBD1 (6 bases). Trimming shortened V by 4 bases and J by 0 bases, and 13 bases separated the two germline ends. The length of the CDR3 is 15 residues. Germline CDR1 is SGDLS and CDR2 is YYNGEE. The CDR3 here is CASSRNRAVNTEAFF. The CDR3 nucleotides read TGTGCCAGCAGCCGAAACAGGGCGGTGAACACTGAAGCTTTCTTT.

V usage is TRBV7-2 and J usage is TRBJ1-2; weak D call: TRBD1 (5 bases). Germline-derived CDR1 and CDR2 are SGHTA and FQGNSA. The CDR3 covers 15 residues. V lost 8 bases to trimming and J lost 4 bases, with 20 bases between them. CDR3 region: CASRPTQGSGYGYTF. The CDR3 DNA reads as TGTGCCAGCCGACCCACCCAGGGTAGTGGCTATGGCTACACCTTC.

The rearrangement joins TRBV28 to TRBJ2-7; D is possibly TRBD2 (6 bases). The V and J ends lost 2 bases and 5 bases respectively, with 13 bases between them. There are 14 residues in the CDR3. Germline lookup yields CDR1 MDHEN and CDR2 SYDVKM. The CDR3 protein is CASSLRGSFHEQYV. DNA for the CDR3: TGTGCCAGCAGTTTACGGGGGAGTTTCCACGAGCAGTACGTC.

J is TRBJ2-1 and V is TRBV5-1, with 11 bases aligning to TRBD2. Unmatched junction bases numbered 8, after V lost 8 bases and J lost 7 bases. Germline CDR1 is SGHRS and CDR2 is YFSETQ. The CDR3 loop spans 14 amino acids. CDR3 loop: CASRPIAGGNEQFF. In nucleotides, the CDR3 is TGCGCCAGTCGCCCTATAGCGGGAGGGAATGAGCAGTTCTTC.

The chain employs TRBV12-1 and TRBJ2-7; whether TRBD2, the table's D call, matches the DNA was not checked. TRBV12-1 is shown as a pseudogene. This CDR3 has 17 residues. The CDR3 is CASSPESVQMGAYEQYV. CDR3 nucleotides: TGTGCCAGCAGTCCTGAATCTGTACAGATGGGAGCCTACGAGCAGTACGTC.

V and J are TRBV7-2 and TRBJ2-1; D uncertain. Germline V gene data show CDR1 as SGHTA and CDR2 as FQGNSA. The CDR3 has 13 residues. V lost 5 bases and J lost 4, with 9 bases in between. The chain's CDR3 is CASSNLVYNEQFF. The DNA for the CDR3 is TGTGCCAGCAGCAACCTAGTATACAATGAGCAGTTCTTC. Supplemented by reference TRBV7-2 and TRBJ2-1, the full variable domain reads GAGVSQSPSNKVTEKGKDVELRCDPISGHTALYWYRQSLGQGLEFLIYFQGNSAPDKSGLPSDRFSAERTGGSVSTLTIQRTQQEDSAVYLCASSNLVYNEQFFGPGTRLTVL.

V gene TRBV4-3 combines with J gene TRBJ2-7; 7 bases line up with TRBD1. The CDR3 extends over 17 amino acids. From germline, CDR1 is LGHNA and CDR2 YSLEER. Unmatched junction bases numbered 10, after V lost 0 bases and J lost 2 bases. This CDR3 reads CASSQDRKGQTPYEQYV. CDR3 in DNA: TGCGCCAGCAGCCAAGATCGAAAGGGACAGACGCCCTACGAGCAGTACGTC.

The rearrangement uses TRBV3-1 (or the pseudogene TRBV3-2) and TRBJ1-3; a weak D match, TRBD1 (6 bases). The CDR3 is made up of 18 amino acids. Germline assignment: CDR1 LGHDT and CDR2 YNNKEL (reference sequence). With 0 bases removed from V and 0 bases from J, the gap between germline ends came to 15 bases. The CDR3 region has the DNA TGTGCCAGCAGCCAAGAAGTCTGGGGGCCCTTCTCTGGAAACACCATATATTTT. This encodes CASSQEVWGPFSGNTIYF.

This chain links TRBV24-1 with TRBJ1-1; TRBD1 aligns across 7 bases. Germline V gives CDR1 KGHDR, CDR2 SFDVKD. V shed 5 bases, J shed 3 bases, and the junction held 5 bases outside the gene matches. The CDR3 is 14 amino acids. CDR3 residues: CATSGQGVDTEAFF. Written as DNA, the CDR3 is TGTGCCACCAGTGGTCAGGGGGTGGACACTGAAGCTTTCTTT.

The chain employs TRBV7-9 and TRBJ1-3; D might be TRBD1 (5 bases). Germline V lookup: CDR1 SEHNR, CDR2 FQNEAQ (reference sequence). The CDR3 spans 15 residues. V shed 4 bases and J shed 0 bases, with 10 bases lying between them. CDR3 in DNA: TGTGCCAGCAGCTCGACAGCTTTCTCTGGAAACACCATATATTTT. It encodes CASSSTAFSGNTIYF.

In its sample, this clone was seen a few times. This chain uses TRBV3-1 (or the pseudogene TRBV3-2) with TRBJ2-2; D ambiguous. V lost 3 bases and J lost 4, with 3 bases in between. This CDR3 has 12 amino acids. The germline gives CDR1 LGHDT, CDR2 YNNKEL (reference sequence). The CDR3 bases are TGTGCCAGCAGCCAGAGCACCGGGGAGCTGTTTTTT. Translation gives CASSQSTGELFF.

This chain joins TRBV7-2 and TRBJ2-3; D remains unclear. Germline CDR1 SGHTA, CDR2 FQGNSA. The germline V and J ends were trimmed by 1 base and 0 bases, with 11 bases remaining between them. This CDR3 has 16 residues. The CDR3, as DNA: TGTGCCAGCAGCTTAGTCCGTCTAAAAAGCACAGATACGCAGTATTTT. Its protein product is CASSLVRLKSTDTQYF.

The chain joins TRBV4-1 to TRBJ2-1; 9 bases fit TRBD2. J was trimmed by 5 bases and V by 4 bases; bases with no gene match: 12. This CDR3 region has 17 residues. CDR1 MGHRA and CDR2 YSYEKL come from the germline V gene. CDR3 protein: CASSLRSWTSAHNEQFF. The CDR3 DNA is TGCGCCAGCAGCCTCCGAAGTTGGACTAGCGCCCACAATGAGCAGTTCTTC.

The V gene is TRBV25-1, the J gene TRBJ2-3; 7 nucleotides align to TRBD2. This CDR3 region has 17 residues. Germline lookup yields CDR1 MGHDK and CDR2 SYGVNS. The V segment lost 3 bases and the J segment 2 bases; nucleotides outside the gene matches: 11. The CDR3 region is CASSELRSGESTDTQYF. CDR3 nucleotide sequence: TGTGCCAGCAGTGAGCTCAGGAGCGGGGAATCCACAGATACGCAGTATTTT. Drawing the rest from reference TRBV25-1 and TRBJ2-3, the complete variable domain is EADIYQTPRYLVIGTGKKITLECSQTMGHDKMYWYQQDPGMELHLIHYSYGVNSTEKGDLSSESTVSRIRTEHFPLTLESARPSHTSQYLCASSELRSGESTDTQYFGPGTRLTVL.

The chain couples TRBV4-1 to TRBJ1-1; D gene ambiguous. The germline V gene has CDR1 MGHRA and CDR2 YSYEKL. Deletions cut 4 bases from V and 1 base from J, with 13 bases between. There are 15 residues in the CDR3. The CDR3 bases are TGCGCCAGCAGCCCTTCGACATTATGGAACACTGAAGCTTTCTTT. It yields the protein CASSPSTLWNTEAFF.

V usage is TRBV29-1 and J usage is TRBJ1-1; tentative D call: TRBD1 (5 bases). Trimming shortened V by 4 bases and J by 4 bases, and 13 bases separated the two germline ends. Germline CDR1 reads SQVTM; CDR2 reads ANQGSEA. The CDR3 runs to 13 residues. Written as DNA, the CDR3 is TGCAGCGTTGCGGCAGGGATAGGCACTGAAGCTTTCTTT. Amino acid sequence: CSVAAGIGTEAFF.

This sequence joins TRBV11-3 and TRBJ2-3; 8 bases agree with TRBD1. With V trimmed by 5 bases and J by 0 bases, 7 bases remained unmatched. The CDR3 consists of 16 residues. Germline CDR1 reads SGHNT; CDR2 reads YENEEA. The CDR3 sequence is CASSHDRGTSTDTQYF. The CDR3 DNA reads as TGTGCCAGCAGCCACGACAGGGGAACTAGCACAGATACGCAGTATTTT. Using reference TRBV11-3 and TRBJ2-3 for the parts outside the CDR3, the full variable domain is EAGVVQSPRYKIIEKKQPVAFWCNPISGHNTLYWYLQNLGQGPELLIRYENEEAVDDSQLPKDRFSAERLKGVDSTLKIQPAELGDSAVYLCASSHDRGTSTDTQYFGPGTRLTVL.

This rearrangement joins TRBV6-2 or TRBV6-3 to TRBJ2-3, with D tentatively TRBD2 (5 bases). Germline assignment: CDR1 MNHEY and CDR2 SVGEGT. The CDR3 spans 13 residues. V was shortened by 6 bases and J by 8 bases, with 15 bases between the two germline ends. The CDR3 coding sequence is TGTGCCAGCAGCGTAGGACTTCCAGCTACGCAGTATTTT. This encodes CASSVGLPATQYF.

With respect to this clone: Other DNA sequences in the sample encode the same CDR3. This chain connects TRBV7-8 to TRBJ2-7; the D gene is possibly TRBD1 (6 bases). From germline, CDR1 is SGHVS and CDR2 FQNEAQ. The CDR3 covers 12 residues. V was cut by 0 bases and J by 6 bases, with 6 bases left in between. The CDR3 sequence: CASSLAGGEQYV. The CDR3 nucleotides read TGTGCCAGCAGCTTAGCAGGGGGCGAGCAGTACGTC.

The CDR3 loop reads CASSVAGLASGTDTQYF. In DNA form, the CDR3 reads TGTGCCAGCAGCGTAGCGGGACTAGCGTCGGGCACAGATACGCAGTATTTT. This chain connects TRBV9 to TRBJ2-3, with 10 bases aligning to TRBD2. The CDR3 has 17 amino acids. Germline lookup yields CDR1 SGDLS and CDR2 YYNGEE. Trimming took 0 bases from V and 1 from J; bases not matched to a gene: 5.

The V and J genes are TRBV27 and TRBJ2-1; 7 nucleotides match TRBD2. Per germline, CDR1 MNHEY and CDR2 SMNVEV (reference sequence). CDR3 length: 15 amino acids. The V segment lost 5 bases and the J segment 6 bases; nucleotides outside the gene matches: 10. The CDR3 DNA reads TGTGCCAGCAGTCCCTGGGGAGGGAGTATCAATGAGCAGTTCTTC. Amino acid sequence: CASSPWGGSINEQFF.

The chain links TRBV5-1 to TRBJ2-2; the D gene is possibly TRBD1 (5 bases). V lost 0 bases to trimming and J lost 3 bases, with 12 bases between them. The CDR3 is made up of 16 amino acids. Germline CDR1 reads SGHRS; CDR2 reads YFSETQ. The CDR3 coding sequence is TGCGCCAGCAGCTTGGCCAAGGCAGGGTACACCGGGGAGCTGTTTTTT. It encodes CASSLAKAGYTGELFF.

The rearrangement joins TRBV4-2 to TRBJ2-1; 11 nucleotides match TRBD2. CDR1 is LGHNA, CDR2 YNFKEQ, per germline. With V trimmed by 4 bases and J by 3 bases, 2 bases remained unmatched. This CDR3 region has 15 residues. Here the CDR3 reads CASSRGTSGYNEQFF. The CDR3 DNA follows: TGTGCCAGCAGCCGGGGGACTAGCGGCTACAATGAGCAGTTCTTC.